This entry concerns a single TCR beta chain. The repertoire was sequenced with immunoSEQ multiplex PCR; TCRdb's copy has only in-frame clones and lacks some. This table holds 200,000 to 300,000 clones, around 90% found once. Trimming took 1 base from V and 0 from J; bases not matched to a gene: 11. This CDR3 contains 18 residues. Germline-derived CDR1 and CDR2 are SGHTA and FQGNSA. This specimen comes from a study of blood T cell repertoires in COVID-19. The chain couples TRBV7-2 to TRBJ2-7; 8 bases are shared with TRBD2. Input material: peripheral blood. This receptor was taken from a woman aged 60-70 years with COVID-19, enrolled during active disease. DNA of the CDR3: TGTGCCAGCAGCTTAGAATCTAGCGGGCCCGGCCACTCCTACGAGCAGTACTTC. Translating gives CASSLESSGPGHSYEQYF.